These 27 T cell receptor beta chains share one sample of origin, sequenced in a study of blood T cells in healthy people across ages. The use of a sample-barcoded 5' primer and a J-beta primer mix characterized a second PCR of about 7 to 12 cycles. TCRdb re-called the 5' RACE reads through MiXCR, storing one row per CDR3 protein. The sample carries 700,000 to 850,000 distinct CDR3 sequences, roughly 34% recorded once. The sample consisted of blood. Source of these receptors: a man aged 18 to 29 in good health.

CDR3: CASSSGQPEKLFF. DNA for the CDR3: TGTGCCAGCAGTTCGGGACAGCCAGAAAAACTGTTTTTT. The chain couples TRBV12-3 or TRBV12-4 to TRBJ1-4, with TRBD1 matching over 7 bases. J lost 8 bases, V lost 4 bases, and 4 bases had no gene match. The CDR3 spans 13 residues.

The rearrangement joins TRBV6-2 or TRBV6-3 to TRBJ2-2; perhaps D is TRBD1 or TRBD2 (7 bases each). The V gene's germline CDR1 is MNHEY and CDR2 SVGEGT. V was pared by 1 base and J by 4 bases, with 13 bases between. CDR3 length: 16 amino acids. This chain's CDR3 is CASSYWQGGTTGELFF. The DNA for the CDR3 is TGTGCCAGCAGTTACTGGCAGGGGGGGACCACCGGGGAGCTGTTTTTT.

The genes are TRBV4-3 and TRBJ1-1; D call uncertain. There are 14 residues in the CDR3. CDR1 and CDR2 from the germline V gene are LGHNA and YSLEER. The germline V and J ends were trimmed by 4 bases and 1 base, with 10 bases remaining between them. The CDR3, as DNA: TGCGCCAGCAGCCGAGGGTGGGGGAACACTGAAGCTTTCTTT. The encoded protein is CASSRGWGNTEAFF.

V and J are TRBV12-3 or TRBV12-4 and TRBJ2-5, with D unresolved. Deletions cut 6 bases from V and 5 bases from J, with 10 bases between. The CDR3 extends over 12 amino acids. The CDR3 coding sequence is TGTGCCAGCAGAAGGCGATCGGAGACCCAGTACTTC. Translation gives CASRRRSETQYF.

This chain connects TRBV2 to TRBJ2-7; D may correspond to TRBD1 or TRBD2 (5 bases each). Germline V gene data show CDR1 as SNHLY and CDR2 as FYNNEI. V gave up 6 bases and J gave up 7 bases, with 22 bases separating them. The CDR3 contains 15 residues. CDR3 in DNA: TGTGCCAGCAGCGCTCGAGGGGCAGGCTACAATGAGCAGTACTTC. It codes for CASSARGAGYNEQYF.

The genes are TRBV7-2 and TRBJ2-5; maybe TRBD1 (5 bases). This CDR3 is built from 16 residues. In germline, CDR1 is SGHTA, CDR2 FQGNSA. V lost 4 bases and J lost 1, with 16 bases in between. The DNA for the CDR3 is TGTGCCAGCAGCTCCGCCTCAGGGATATCCCAAGAGACCCAGTACTTC. Its translation is CASSSASGISQETQYF.

The chain employs TRBV20-1 and TRBJ1-1, with D perhaps TRBD1 (6 bases). Looked up from germline, CDR1 is DFQATT and CDR2 is SNEGSKA (reference sequence). CDR3 length equals 12 residues. Trimming stripped 4 bases from V and 5 bases from J, with 11 bases between. This chain's CDR3 is CSANEGGTEAFF. CDR3 sequence (DNA): TGCAGTGCTAACGAGGGGGGGACTGAAGCTTTCTTT.

CDR3 amino acids: CAISAGTANTEAFF. In nucleotides, the CDR3 is TGTGCCATCAGCGCCGGGACAGCGAACACTGAAGCTTTCTTT. V is TRBV10-3 and J is TRBJ1-1, with 7 bases identical to TRBD1. V was clipped by 6 bases and J by 1 base; unmatched bases: 5. Looked up from germline, CDR1 is ENHRY and CDR2 is SYGVKD. The CDR3 has 14 amino acids.

Notes on this clonotype: Germline and junction disagree at one end, which may indicate a read error. The chain combines TRBV12-3 or TRBV12-4 with TRBJ2-6, with TRBD1 matching 8 bases. The CDR3 is made up of 14 amino acids. CDR3 DNA: TGTGCCAGCAGCCAGGGGGCTGGGGCCAACGTCCCGACTTTC. It encodes CASSQGAGANVPTF.

This clonotype was seen only a few times. The chain combines TRBV18 with TRBJ2-4; the D is unclear. CDR1 and CDR2 (germline): KGHSH, LQKENI. CDR3 length: 15 residues. V lost 0 bases and J lost 0, with 6 bases in between. The CDR3 sequence: CASSPPSLAKNIQYF. Here the CDR3 DNA reads TGTGCCAGCTCACCACCAAGTTTAGCCAAAAACATTCAGTACTTC.

The J gene is TRBJ2-1, the V gene TRBV21-1; no check of the table's D call, TRBD2, against the DNA was made. TRBV21-1 is classified as a pseudogene. The CDR3 runs 18 residues. CDR3 in amino acids: CASSKRGRRVLTINEQFF. Here the CDR3 DNA reads TGTGCCAGCAGCAAAAGGGGAAGGAGGGTACTTACTATCAATGAGCAGTTCTTC.

The genes are TRBV12-3 or TRBV12-4 and TRBJ1-2; 7 nucleotides line up with TRBD1. J was trimmed by 13 bases and V by 6 bases; bases with no gene match: 17. This CDR3 has 14 amino acids. CDR3 nucleotides: TGTGCCAGCAGCCCCCCGCGGGACAGACCCCCAGTCACCTTC. The encoded protein is CASSPPRDRPPVTF.

This clonotype came up once. The chain employs TRBV20-1 and TRBJ1-5, with a weak D call TRBD1 (6 bases). Germline CDR1 and CDR2: DFQATT and SNEGSKA (reference sequence). Between the trimmed V and J ends, which lost 5 bases and 0 bases, there was a span of 11 bases. The CDR3 is made up of 14 amino acids. The chain's CDR3 is CSADDRYSNQPQHF. DNA for the CDR3: TGCAGTGCTGACGACAGGTATAGCAATCAGCCCCAGCATTTT.

This chain uses TRBV10-3 with TRBJ1-2; a weak D match, TRBD1 (5 bases). Trimming cost V 5 bases and J 8 bases, with 18 bases left between them. Germline CDR1 and CDR2: ENHRY and SYGVKD. The CDR3 has 14 residues. The chain's CDR3 is CAISREDDGDGYTF. The CDR3 DNA sequence: TGTGCCATCAGTAGGGAAGATGATGGGGACGGCTACACCTTC.

This rearrangement joins TRBV27 to TRBJ1-1, with D unresolved. CDR3 size: 13 residues. The germline gives CDR1 MNHEY, CDR2 SMNVEV (reference sequence). The V end was cut by 8 bases, the J end by 0 bases, with 10 bases between. The CDR3 DNA is TGTGCCAGCGGCTTGGCTATGAACACTGAAGCTTTCTTT. Residues: CASGLAMNTEAFF.

The V gene is TRBV4-2, the J gene TRBJ2-1; the D is unclear. Between the trimmed V and J ends, which lost 4 bases and 5 bases, there was a span of 15 bases. The germline gives CDR1 LGHNA, CDR2 YNFKEQ. The CDR3 has 15 amino acids. The CDR3 spells CASSPVDRMNNEQFF. CDR3 DNA: TGTGCCAGCAGCCCTGTGGACCGAATGAACAATGAGCAGTTCTTC.

This chain joins TRBV5-1 and TRBJ1-1; D gene unclear. The CDR3 is made up of 15 amino acids. Trimming took 2 bases from V and 3 from J, leaving 14 bases between them. From germline, CDR1 is SGHRS and CDR2 YFSETQ. The CDR3 DNA follows: TGCGCCAGCAGCTTTGCGGGGATGATGGACACTGAAGCTTTCTTT. Translated, it gives CASSFAGMMDTEAFF. The variable domain in full, with the rest retrieved from reference TRBV5-1 and TRBJ1-1, is KAGVTQTPRYLIKTRGQQVTLSCSPISGHRSVSWYQQTPGQGLQFLFEYFSETQRNKGNFPGRFSGRQFSNSRSEMNVSTLELGDSALYLCASSFAGMMDTEAFFGQGTRLTVV.

The V gene is TRBV5-4, the J gene TRBJ2-3, with 10 nucleotides matching TRBD2. The germline gives CDR1 SGHNT, CDR2 YYREEE (reference sequence). V lost 0 bases to trimming and J lost 4 bases; unmatched junction nucleotides: 5. The CDR3 runs to 16 residues. Here the CDR3 reads CASSLGLAGDADTQYF. The CDR3 region has the DNA TGTGCCAGCAGCTTGGGGCTAGCGGGGGATGCAGATACGCAGTATTTT.

The chain has TRBV21-1 and TRBJ2-5; the DNA was not used to check the table's D call, TRBD2. TRBV21-1 is given as a pseudogene. The CDR3 has 16 residues. In nucleotides, the CDR3 is TGTGCCAGCAGCCAGGGAGGGGGCTCCGCCCAAGAGACCCAGTACTTC. Translation: CASSQGGGSAQETQYF.

This clonotype has at least ten counts. The chain uses TRBV4-1 and TRBJ1-6, with a weak D call TRBD1 (5 bases). The CDR3 totals 16 residues. V lost 0 bases, J lost 5 bases, and 11 bases lay in between. Germline CDR1 is MGHRA and CDR2 is YSYEKL. The CDR3 region is CASSQESAGNNSPLHF. CDR3 sequence (DNA): TGCGCCAGCAGCCAAGAATCGGCAGGGAATAATTCACCCCTCCACTTT.

On this clonotype itself: A much larger clone differs from this one at a single base, so this may be a read error. V is TRBV27 and J is TRBJ2-3; a weak D match, TRBD2 (5 bases). Between the trimmed V and J ends, which lost 5 bases and 8 bases, there was a span of 14 bases. Germline CDR1 reads MNHEY; CDR2 reads SMNVEV (reference sequence). This CDR3 contains 13 residues. The CDR3 bases are TGTGCCAGCAGTGCTACGGCTGCGGGTACGCAGTATTTT. Amino acid sequence: CASSATAAGTQYF.

This chain joins TRBV15 and TRBJ1-2; D possibly corresponds to TRBD1 (5 bases). The V gene lost 0 bases and the J gene lost 7 bases, with 9 bases spanning the gap. Germline CDR1 is LNHNV and CDR2 is YYDKDF (reference sequence). The CDR3 contains 13 residues. The CDR3 sequence is CATSRDGRAGYTF. The CDR3 DNA reads as TGTGCCACCAGCAGAGATGGCAGGGCTGGCTACACCTTC.

In this sample, this clonotype turned up a few times. In DNA, the CDR3 is TGCAGTGCTAGAGATCGGGGGACAGGGAGGACCGGGGAGCTGTTTTTT. Its protein product is CSARDRGTGRTGELFF. This chain joins TRBV20-1 and TRBJ2-2; 9 bases align to TRBD1. Germline V CDR1 and CDR2: DFQATT, SNEGSKA (reference sequence). The CDR3 contains 16 residues. V lost 0 bases to trimming and J lost 5 bases; unmatched junction nucleotides: 7.

The gene calls are TRBV4-3 and TRBJ1-4; no clear D gene. CDR1 is LGHNA and CDR2 is YSLEER in the germline V gene. Trimming removed 6 bases at V and 2 bases at J, with 13 bases between. The CDR3 spans 15 residues. CDR3 sequence reads: CASSHWTDTNEKLFF. The CDR3 DNA follows: TGCGCCAGCAGTCACTGGACGGACACTAATGAAAAACTGTTTTTT.

This clonotype showed up just a few times. The genes are TRBV19 and TRBJ2-5; D not certain. This CDR3 region has 15 residues. Trimming took 4 bases from V and 4 from J, leaving 16 bases between them. Per the germline V gene, CDR1 is LNHDA and CDR2 is SQIVND (reference sequence). As DNA, the CDR3 is TGTGCCAGTAGTACCAGACACGATTTGGGAGAGACCCAGTACTTC. This gives the protein CASSTRHDLGETQYF. Looking up the rest from reference TRBV19 and TRBJ2-5 gives the full variable domain: DGGITQSPKYLFRKEGQNVTLSCEQNLNHDAMYWYRQDPGQGLRLIYYSQIVNDFQKGDIAEGYSVSREKKESFPLTVTSAQKNPTAFYLCASSTRHDLGETQYFGPGTRLLVL.

This clonotype turned up a few times. The J gene is TRBJ2-7, the V gene TRBV20-1; no reliable D call. V was clipped by 4 bases and J by 3 bases, with 7 bases between them. The CDR3 spans 11 residues. Per germline, CDR1 DFQATT and CDR2 SNEGSKA (reference sequence). The CDR3 nucleotides read TGCAGTGCTATCACGGACTACGAGCAGTACTTC. As protein: CSAITDYEQYF.

The gene calls are TRBV2 and TRBJ1-1; TRBD1 matches at 8 bases. The CDR3 runs to 11 residues. Germline values: CDR1 SNHLY, CDR2 FYNNEI. The V and J ends lost 10 bases and 7 bases, in that order; junction bases with no gene match: 5. The CDR3 nucleotides are TGTGCCACCACCGACAGGGGTGAAGCTTTCTTT. This translates into CATTDRGEAFF.